The rows below give T cell receptor beta chains drawn from one sample of a study of T-cell reconstitution after alpha-beta-depleted transplantation in children. From the PCR reads, TCRdb called clonotypes with MiXCR, one entry per CDR3 protein. The sample has about 580,000 distinct CDR3 sequences, 23% seen once. The sample here was PBMCs, mostly from graft donor cells, taken 360 days after TCRalphabeta/CD19-depleted stem cell transplant. The receptor source for this set is a boy less than two years old who had a stem cell transplant for acute myeloid leukemia, so the T cells may come from the graft donor. CDR3s include the opening cysteine and the closing phenylalanine or tryptophan. A D gene is named only where the DNA matches it firmly. Expanded clones are given a class, and other clones once, few, many or no size at all.

d_gene: TRBD2; len: 15; v_gene: TRBV29-1; abundance: many; j_gene: TRBJ2-2; CDR3aa: CSVRPSAGYTGELFF; CDR3nt: TGCAGCGTGCGCCCCTCAGCGGGGTACACCGGGGAGCTGTTTTTT
d_gene: .; len: 12; v_gene: TRBV5-1; abundance: few; j_gene: TRBJ2-2; CDR3aa: CASTAGSGELFF; CDR3nt: TGCGCCAGCACCGCAGGGTCCGGGGAGCTGTTTTTT
d_gene: TRBD2; len: 15; v_gene: TRBV4-3; abundance: few; j_gene: TRBJ2-1; CDR3aa: CASSQEAGGHNEQFF; CDR3nt: TGCGCCAGCAGCCAAGAAGCGGGGGGGCACAATGAGCAGTTCTTC
d_gene: TRBD1; len: 13; v_gene: TRBV20-1; abundance: many; j_gene: TRBJ1-1; CDR3aa: CSALTGGRQEAFF; CDR3nt: TGCAGTGCTTTGACAGGGGGCCGTCAAGAAGCTTTCTTT
d_gene: .; len: 15; v_gene: TRBV12-3/TRBV12-4; abundance: .; j_gene: TRBJ1-3; CDR3aa: CASSLALWSGNTIYF; CDR3nt: TGTGCCAGCAGTTTAGCGCTGTGGTCCGGAAACACCATATATTTT
d_gene: .; len: 12; v_gene: TRBV5-6; abundance: many; j_gene: TRBJ1-1; CDR3aa: CASSFAFREAFF; CDR3nt: TGTGCCAGCAGCTTCGCCTTTCGGGAAGCTTTCTTT
d_gene: TRBD1; len: 14; v_gene: TRBV7-2; abundance: few; j_gene: TRBJ2-3; CDR3aa: CASKNRGRTDTQYF; CDR3nt: TGTGCCAGCAAAAACAGGGGGCGGACAGATACGCAGTATTTT
d_gene: TRBD1; len: 12; v_gene: TRBV11-2; abundance: many; j_gene: TRBJ2-3; CDR3aa: CASSLGVRGPYF; CDR3nt: TGTGCCAGCAGCTTAGGGGTGAGGGGGCCGTATTTT
d_gene: .; len: 12; v_gene: TRBV12-3/TRBV12-4; abundance: many; j_gene: TRBJ1-1; CDR3aa: CAIPGPRGGAFF; CDR3nt: TGTGCCATCCCTGGGCCAAGGGGTGGGGCTTTCTTT
d_gene: TRBD1; len: 13; v_gene: TRBV6-5; abundance: many; j_gene: TRBJ2-5; CDR3aa: CATSTGGKETQYF; CDR3nt: TGTGCGACCTCGACAGGGGGGAAAGAGACCCAGTACTTC
d_gene: .; len: 18; v_gene: TRBV9; abundance: few; j_gene: TRBJ2-3; CDR3aa: CASSVDGQQGGPTDTQYF; CDR3nt: TGTGCCAGCAGCGTAGACGGCCAACAGGGAGGGCCCACAGATACGCAGTATTTT
d_gene: .; len: 16; v_gene: TRBV6-5; abundance: many; j_gene: TRBJ2-1; CDR3aa: CASSYSGRTAYNEQFF; CDR3nt: TGTGCCAGCAGTTACTCTGGCAGGACCGCATACAATGAGCAGTTCTTC
d_gene: TRBD1; len: 14; v_gene: TRBV20-1; abundance: .; j_gene: TRBJ1-2; CDR3aa: CSALSRTGVNGYTF; CDR3nt: TGCAGTGCTCTCTCGCGGACAGGGGTGAATGGCTACACCTTC
d_gene: .; len: 14; v_gene: TRBV20-1; abundance: .; j_gene: TRBJ1-2; CDR3aa: CSARDSAGFYGYTF; CDR3nt: TGCAGTGCTAGAGATTCCGCAGGGTTCTATGGCTACACCTTC
d_gene: .; len: 15; v_gene: TRBV12-3/TRBV12-4; abundance: .; j_gene: TRBJ1-5; CDR3aa: CASSLVPQGDQPQHF; CDR3nt: TGTGCCAGCAGTTTAGTTCCACAGGGAGATCAGCCCCAGCATTTT
d_gene: TRBD1; len: 16; v_gene: TRBV6-5; abundance: few; j_gene: TRBJ2-5; CDR3aa: CASSITWDRGFETQYF; CDR3nt: TGTGCCAGCAGCATTACGTGGGACAGGGGATTCGAGACCCAGTACTTC
d_gene: .; len: 14; v_gene: TRBV12-3/TRBV12-4; abundance: .; j_gene: TRBJ2-7; CDR3aa: CASSWGFTSYEQYF; CDR3nt: TGTGCCAGCAGTTGGGGGTTTACCTCCTACGAGCAGTACTTC
d_gene: .; len: 12; v_gene: TRBV4-2; abundance: .; j_gene: TRBJ2-1; CDR3aa: CSSSFPNNEQFF; CDR3nt: TGTTCCAGCAGTTTCCCAAACAATGAGCAGTTCTTC
d_gene: .; len: 11; v_gene: TRBV24-1; abundance: few; j_gene: TRBJ2-1; CDR3aa: CATKEGNEQFF; CDR3nt: TGTGCCACCAAAGAAGGGAATGAGCAGTTCTTC
d_gene: TRBD2; len: 15; v_gene: TRBV20-1; abundance: many; j_gene: TRBJ2-3; CDR3aa: CSARDVAGVADTQYF; CDR3nt: TGCAGTGCTAGAGATGTAGCGGGGGTGGCAGATACGCAGTATTTT
d_gene: .; len: 14; v_gene: TRBV7-2; abundance: many; j_gene: TRBJ2-6; CDR3aa: CASSLPRGANVLTF; CDR3nt: TGTGCCAGCAGCTTACCCCGTGGGGCCAACGTCCTGACTTTC
d_gene: .; len: 17; v_gene: TRBV20-1; abundance: few; j_gene: TRBJ2-5; CDR3aa: CSARVERAGLGGETQYF; CDR3nt: TGCAGTGCTAGAGTTGAACGGGCCGGACTAGGGGGAGAGACCCAGTACTTC
d_gene: .; len: 13; v_gene: TRBV29-1; abundance: many; j_gene: TRBJ2-4; CDR3aa: CSVEDTGKNIQYF; CDR3nt: TGCAGCGTTGAAGATACTGGCAAAAACATTCAGTACTTC
d_gene: .; len: 14; v_gene: TRBV20-1; abundance: few; j_gene: TRBJ2-3; CDR3aa: CSARTLISTDTQYF; CDR3nt: TGCAGTGCTAGAACTTTAATTAGCACAGATACGCAGTATTTT
d_gene: .; len: 12; v_gene: TRBV12-3/TRBV12-4; abundance: many; j_gene: TRBJ1-6; CDR3aa: CASSHNRETLHF; CDR3nt: TGTGCCAGCAGCCACAACAGGGAAACCCTCCACTTT
d_gene: TRBD2; len: 13; v_gene: TRBV20-1; abundance: many; j_gene: TRBJ2-3; CDR3aa: CSARGDYTDTQYF; CDR3nt: TGCAGTGCTAGAGGGGACTACACAGATACGCAGTATTTT
d_gene: .; len: 17; v_gene: TRBV11-3; abundance: .; j_gene: TRBJ1-1; CDR3aa: CASSLEGRGGPNTEAFF; CDR3nt: TGTGCCAGCAGCTTAGAAGGCAGGGGCGGACCGAACACTGAAGCTTTCTTT
d_gene: .; len: 19; v_gene: TRBV6-5; abundance: many; j_gene: TRBJ2-6; CDR3aa: CASSYSLVGLDSGANVLTF; CDR3nt: TGTGCCAGCAGTTACTCGCTGGTAGGGCTGGACTCTGGGGCCAACGTCCTGACTTTC
d_gene: .; len: 14; v_gene: TRBV6-1; abundance: few; j_gene: TRBJ1-4; CDR3aa: CASSGYATNEKLFF; CDR3nt: TGTGCCAGCAGCGGATACGCAACTAATGAAAAACTGTTTTTT
d_gene: TRBD1; len: 14; v_gene: TRBV28; abundance: few; j_gene: TRBJ2-1; CDR3aa: CASSLDRAWNEQFF; CDR3nt: TGTGCCAGCAGTTTAGACAGGGCTTGGAATGAGCAGTTCTTC
d_gene: .; len: 18; v_gene: TRBV7-6; abundance: few; j_gene: TRBJ2-1; CDR3aa: CASSQGVREPGEFNEQFF; CDR3nt: TGTGCCAGCAGCCAGGGGGTGCGGGAACCGGGGGAATTCAATGAGCAGTTCTTC